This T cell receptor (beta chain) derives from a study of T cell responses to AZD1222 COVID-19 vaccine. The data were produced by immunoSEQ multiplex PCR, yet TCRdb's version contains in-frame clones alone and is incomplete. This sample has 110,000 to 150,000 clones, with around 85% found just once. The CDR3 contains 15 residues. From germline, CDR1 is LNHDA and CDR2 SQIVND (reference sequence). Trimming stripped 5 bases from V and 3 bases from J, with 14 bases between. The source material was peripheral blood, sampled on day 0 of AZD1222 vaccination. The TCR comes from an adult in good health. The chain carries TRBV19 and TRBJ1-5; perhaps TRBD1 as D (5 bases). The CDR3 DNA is TGTGCCAGTAGTCGAGGGGCGCGAATCAATCAGCCCCAGCATTTT. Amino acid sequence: CASSRGARINQPQHF.